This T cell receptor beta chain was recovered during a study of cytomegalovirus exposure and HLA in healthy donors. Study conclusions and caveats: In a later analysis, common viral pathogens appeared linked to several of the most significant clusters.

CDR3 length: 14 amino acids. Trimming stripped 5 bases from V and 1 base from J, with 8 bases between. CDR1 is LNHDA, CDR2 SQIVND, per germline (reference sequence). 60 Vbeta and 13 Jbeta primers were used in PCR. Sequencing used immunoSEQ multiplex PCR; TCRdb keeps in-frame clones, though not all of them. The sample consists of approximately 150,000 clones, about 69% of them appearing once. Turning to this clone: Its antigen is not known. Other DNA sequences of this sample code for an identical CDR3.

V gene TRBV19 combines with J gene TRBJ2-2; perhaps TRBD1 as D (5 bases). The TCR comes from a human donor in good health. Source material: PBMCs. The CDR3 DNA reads TGTGCCAGTAGTCTAACAGGGAACACCGGGGAGCTGTTTTTT. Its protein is CASSLTGNTGELFF.